The 31 T cell receptor beta chains presented below share a single source sample, sequenced in a study of blood T cell repertoires in COVID-19. Assay used: immunoSEQ multiplex PCR; TCRdb lists only in-frame clones, some missing. The data show fewer than 450,000 clones, less than 90% seen once. Specimen: PBMCs or T cells enriched from blood (not recorded which). These receptors all stem from a woman in her 30s who had recovered from COVID-19.

The chain has TRBV2 and TRBJ1-1; 9 bases agree with TRBD1. Trimming at V came to 4 bases and at J to 6 bases, leaving 15 bases not matched to a gene. Germline CDR1 and CDR2: SNHLY and FYNNEI. The CDR3 loop spans 17 amino acids. The CDR3 region is CASSVPRDRAFGAEAFF. The CDR3 DNA reads as TGTGCCAGCAGTGTTCCCCGGGACAGGGCCTTTGGTGCTGAAGCTTTCTTT. Full variable domain (missing parts from reference TRBV2 and TRBJ1-1): EPEVTQTPSHQVTQMGQEVILRCVPISNHLYFYWYRQILGQKVEFLVSFYNNEISEKSEIFDDQFSVERPDGSNFTLKIRSTKLEDSAMYFCASSVPRDRAFGAEAFFGQGTRLTVV.

J is TRBJ2-3 and V is TRBV12-3 or TRBV12-4; the D is unclear. V lost 3 bases and J lost 4, with 8 bases in between. The CDR3 length is 13 residues. CDR3 sequence: CASSLAAPDTQYF. The DNA for the CDR3 is TGTGCCAGCAGTTTGGCGGCCCCAGATACGCAGTATTTT.

The chain joins TRBV13 to TRBJ2-7; 8 bases match TRBD1. The trim removed 5 bases at V and 3 bases at J, leaving 12 bases unmatched. This CDR3 comprises 16 residues. Germline CDR1 and CDR2: PRHDT and FYEKMQ (reference sequence). The CDR3 sequence is CASSPYSDRAYYEQYF. CDR3 nucleotides: TGTGCCAGCAGCCCCTACTCGGACAGGGCCTACTACGAGCAGTACTTC.

The rearrangement links TRBV6-5 to TRBJ1-4, with 8 bases fitting TRBD1. V lost 7 bases, J lost 3 bases, and 4 bases stayed unmatched. CDR3 length: 14 residues. CDR1 and CDR2 (germline): MNHEY, SVGAGI. The CDR3 loop is CASTGGAPNEKLFF. The CDR3 DNA follows: TGTGCCAGCACAGGGGGCGCTCCTAATGAAAAACTGTTTTTT.

V usage is TRBV20-1 and J usage is TRBJ2-3; TRBD2 matches 8 bases. The CDR3 runs to 15 residues. Germline V gives CDR1 DFQATT, CDR2 SNEGSKA (reference sequence). V lost 3 bases, J lost 2 bases, and 7 bases stayed unmatched. This CDR3 reads CSASGLRGATDTQYF. The CDR3 DNA is TGCAGTGCTAGTGGGTTGCGGGGGGCCACAGATACGCAGTATTTT.

This clone came up a few times. This sequence joins TRBV18 and TRBJ2-2; 8 bases agree with TRBD2. There are 15 residues in the CDR3. V lost 5 bases, J lost 5 bases, and 7 bases stayed unmatched. Germline V CDR1 and CDR2: KGHSH, LQKENI. The CDR3 nucleotides are TGTGCCAGCTCAACAGGACTAGCTAAAACCGGGGAGCTGTTTTTT. It encodes CASSTGLAKTGELFF.

The chain combines TRBV6-5 with TRBJ2-3; D possibly corresponds to TRBD1 (6 bases). The CDR3 is 15 residues long. Trimming pared 6 bases from V and 5 bases from J, leaving 18 bases between. Germline assignment: CDR1 MNHEY and CDR2 SVGAGI. The CDR3 region has the DNA TGTGCCAGCAGCCCACACCGGGACACGAGAGATACGCAGTATTTT. Translating gives CASSPHRDTRDTQYF.

CDR3 DNA: TGTGCCAGCTCACCCAGGGGGCTCGAACCCCAGCATTTT. Translating it yields CASSPRGLEPQHF. The V and J genes are TRBV18 and TRBJ1-5; 8 bases are a match to TRBD1. Trimming cost V 3 bases and J 10 bases; bases outside gene matches: 5. This CDR3 has 13 amino acids. CDR1 KGHSH and CDR2 LQKENI come from the germline V gene.

The V call is TRBV12-5, the J call TRBJ1-1, with D possibly TRBD1 on 5 matching bases. The germline V and J ends were trimmed by 0 bases and 1 base, with 15 bases remaining between them. The CDR3 is 17 amino acids. The germline gives CDR1 LGHNT, CDR2 FRNRAP. This CDR3 is CASGLVLGRGANTEAFF. For the CDR3, the DNA is TGTGCTAGTGGTTTGGTATTAGGGAGGGGCGCGAACACTGAAGCTTTCTTT.

This clone was detected once. The chain has TRBV6-5 and TRBJ2-1, with TRBD2 identical over 12 bases. CDR1 and CDR2 from the germline V gene are MNHEY and SVGAGI. CDR3 length equals 15 residues. J was trimmed by 9 bases and V by 9 bases; bases with no gene match: 12. In nucleotides, the CDR3 is TGTGCCAGTCGAGCTAGCGGGGGGGCTCCCGGTGAGCAGTTCTTC. It translates to CASRASGGAPGEQFF.

J is TRBJ2-5 and V is TRBV5-4, with 8 bases fitting TRBD2. CDR1 SGHNT and CDR2 YYREEE come from the germline V gene (reference sequence). Trimming cost V 2 bases and J 4 bases; bases outside gene matches: 10. CDR3 length equals 16 residues. The CDR3 DNA is TGTGCCAGCAGCTTAGACGGGGGGGGCCGATCAGAGACCCAGTACTTC. This gives the protein CASSLDGGGRSETQYF.

V gene TRBV6-5 combines with J gene TRBJ2-5; possibly TRBD2 for D (6 bases). Germline loops: CDR1 MNHEY, CDR2 SVGAGI. The CDR3 spans 14 residues. Trimming left V 0 bases short and J 7 bases short, with 12 bases between. CDR3 sequence reads: CASSYSGGGLTQYF. The CDR3 DNA is TGTGCCAGCAGTTACTCGGGTGGGGGACTGACCCAGTACTTC.

V and J are TRBV18 and TRBJ1-1; D might be TRBD1 (6 bases). Trimming took 4 bases from V and 8 from J, leaving 11 bases between them. The CDR3 loop spans 12 amino acids. Germline values: CDR1 KGHSH, CDR2 LQKENI. CDR3 loop: CASSRSGTEAFF. CDR3 in DNA: TGTGCCAGCTCACGATCGGGGACAGAAGCTTTCTTT.

This rearrangement joins TRBV9 to TRBJ2-2; TRBD1 matches at 11 bases. Germline V gives CDR1 SGDLS, CDR2 YYNGEE. V lost 0 bases and J lost 2; bases outside the gene matches: 6. This CDR3 contains 18 residues. CDR3 sequence (DNA): TGTGCCAGCAGCGTAGGGAGGACAGGGGGCGAAAACACCGGGGAGCTGTTTTTT. Translation: CASSVGRTGGENTGELFF.

The rearrangement links TRBV24-1 to TRBJ2-3; the match to TRBD1 covers 9 bases. CDR3 size: 18 residues. V lost 4 bases and J lost 0; bases outside the gene matches: 10. The germline CDR1 and CDR2 sequences are KGHDR and SFDVKD. The CDR3 nucleotides are TGTGCCACCAGTGAACAAGGGACAGGGTGGAGTAGCACAGATACGCAGTATTTT. It yields the protein CATSEQGTGWSSTDTQYF.

This chain joins TRBV27 and TRBJ2-4, with D maybe TRBD2 (6 bases). This CDR3 comprises 15 residues. Trimming removed 5 bases at V and 1 base at J, with 12 bases between. Germline V gives CDR1 MNHEY, CDR2 SMNVEV (reference sequence). DNA of the CDR3: TGTGCCAGCAGTCGTTTTAGCGGCGCCAAAAACATTCAGTACTTC. This codes for CASSRFSGAKNIQYF.

The chain carries TRBV7-2 and TRBJ2-3, with TRBD1 as a possible D gene (5 bases). Between the trimmed V and J ends, which lost 1 base and 4 bases, there was a span of 9 bases. CDR3 length: 14 amino acids. Germline CDR1 SGHTA, CDR2 FQGNSA. The CDR3: CASSLDRTPDTQYF. CDR3 coding DNA: TGTGCCAGCAGCTTAGACAGGACCCCAGATACGCAGTATTTT.

The chain couples TRBV27 to TRBJ2-3; TRBD2 matches 12 bases. This CDR3 is 19 amino acids long. Per the germline V gene, CDR1 is MNHEY and CDR2 is SMNVEV (reference sequence). The V segment lost 3 bases and the J segment 4 bases; nucleotides outside the gene matches: 14. CDR3 sequence: CASSFRSLAGGPIADTQYF. The DNA of the CDR3 is TGTGCCAGCAGTTTCAGGAGCCTAGCGGGGGGGCCTATAGCAGATACGCAGTATTTT.

This sequence joins TRBV5-1 and TRBJ1-1; TRBD1 is a possible D gene (5 bases). The germline gives CDR1 SGHRS, CDR2 YFSETQ. Trimming shortened V by 4 bases and J by 4 bases, and 17 bases separated the two germline ends. This CDR3 is built from 15 residues. CDR3 coding DNA: TGCGCCAGCAGCGAGACCGTCACAGGAGTCACTGAAGCTTTCTTT. Its protein is CASSETVTGVTEAFF.

V usage is TRBV5-6 and J usage is TRBJ2-3; 10 bases are shared with TRBD2. This CDR3 comprises 18 residues. The V gene's germline CDR1 is SGHDT and CDR2 YYEEEE. J gave up 6 bases and V 0 bases, and 13 bases lay outside the gene matches. The CDR3 nucleotides read TGTGCCAGCAGCTTGGGGATAGCGGGGGGCCCGGTGAGGGATACGCAGTATTTT. This translates into CASSLGIAGGPVRDTQYF.

The rearrangement links TRBV19 to TRBJ1-1; a weak D match, TRBD1 (6 bases). The V end lost 3 bases, the J end lost 3 bases, and 11 bases lay between the germline ends. The CDR3 runs to 14 residues. Per germline, CDR1 LNHDA and CDR2 SQIVND (reference sequence). The CDR3 loop reads CASSITGTDTEAFF. CDR3 DNA: TGTGCCAGTAGTATTACAGGGACGGACACTGAAGCTTTCTTT.

The sample holds a few counts of this clone. The chain recombines TRBV5-8 with TRBJ2-7, with TRBD1 matching 7 bases. The CDR3 is 12 residues long. Germline CDR1 is SGHTS and CDR2 is YDEGEE. The trim removed 7 bases at V and 1 base at J, leaving 2 bases unmatched. The CDR3 DNA sequence: TGTGCCAGCGGGGGACAGTCCTACGAGCAGTACTTC. Its translation: CASGGQSYEQYF. Full variable domain (remainder filled in from reference TRBV5-8 and TRBJ2-7): EAGVTQSPTHLIKTRGQQATLRCSPISGHTSVYWYQQALGLGLQFLLWYDEGEERNRGNFPPRFSGRQFPNYSSELNVNALELEDSALYLCASGGQSYEQYFGPGTRLTVT.

CDR3 sequence (DNA): TGCGCCAGCAGCTTAGGGGGATTCTCTAATGAAAAACTGTTTTTT. Protein product: CASSLGGFSNEKLFF. The chain is built from TRBV5-1 and TRBJ1-4; D may be TRBD1 (6 bases). Germline CDR1 is SGHRS and CDR2 is YFSETQ. The V gene lost 2 bases and the J gene lost 3 bases, with 11 bases spanning the gap. The CDR3 has 15 residues.

The V and J genes are TRBV27 and TRBJ2-3; the D gene is possibly TRBD1 (6 bases). V gave up 8 bases and J gave up 1 base, with 16 bases separating them. The length of the CDR3 is 15 residues. Germline V gene sequence: CDR1 MNHEY, CDR2 SMNVEV (reference sequence). The CDR3 here is CASRTVRARTDTQYF. The CDR3 nucleotides read TGTGCCAGCCGGACAGTCCGAGCCCGCACAGATACGCAGTATTTT.

This clone was seen a few times. This chain uses TRBV29-1 with TRBJ1-1, with 9 bases identical to TRBD1. The CDR3 has 15 residues. V lost 0 bases, J lost 3 bases, and 5 bases stayed unmatched. Germline V gene data show CDR1 as SQVTM and CDR2 as ANQGSEA. CDR3 coding DNA: TGCAGCGTTGAAGATGGACAGGGGAAGGACACTGAAGCTTTCTTT. This encodes CSVEDGQGKDTEAFF. Using reference TRBV29-1 and TRBJ1-1 for the parts outside the CDR3, the full variable domain is SAVISQKPSRDICQRGTSLTIQCQVDSQVTMMFWYRQQPGQSLTLIATANQGSEATYESGFVIDKFPISRPNLTFSTLTVSNMSPEDSSIYLCSVEDGQGKDTEAFFGQGTRLTVV.

The chain carries TRBV10-3 and TRBJ1-1, with a possible D match to TRBD1 (6 bases). V lost 10 bases and J 7 bases, leaving 19 bases between the germline ends. Germline CDR1 is ENHRY and CDR2 is SYGVKD. The CDR3 runs to 13 residues. This chain's CDR3 is CASTGTSHFEAFF. Written as DNA, the CDR3 is TGTGCCAGCACCGGGACAAGCCATTTTGAAGCTTTCTTT.

This chain uses TRBV27 with TRBJ1-1, with D unclear. The V end lost 3 bases, the J end lost 4 bases, and 6 bases lay between the germline ends. The CDR3 has 12 amino acids. In germline, CDR1 is MNHEY, CDR2 SMNVEV (reference sequence). For the CDR3, the DNA is TGTGCCAGCAGTTTTGAGGGCACTGAAGCTTTCTTT. Protein sequence: CASSFEGTEAFF.

The chain couples TRBV5-1 to TRBJ1-2, with 8 bases aligning to TRBD1. The J segment lost 4 bases and the V segment lost 4 bases, leaving 6 bases of the junction unmatched. Germline CDR1 SGHRS, CDR2 YFSETQ. This CDR3 is built from 14 residues. The DNA of the CDR3 is TGCGCCAGCAGCGCAGGACAGGGACCCTATGGCTACACCTTC. The encoded protein is CASSAGQGPYGYTF.

J is TRBJ2-3 and V is TRBV27; TRBD2 might be the D (5 bases). V was trimmed by 2 bases and J by 6 bases, leaving 9 bases between them. The length of the CDR3 is 13 residues. CDR1 MNHEY and CDR2 SMNVEV come from the germline V gene (reference sequence). For the CDR3, the DNA is TGTGCCAGCAGTTTAAAACTAGGGGATACGCAGTATTTT. The encoded protein is CASSLKLGDTQYF.

This chain uses TRBV11-2 with TRBJ1-2, with 8 bases aligning to TRBD1. With 5 bases clipped from V and 5 bases from J, the junction kept 10 bases outside the gene matches. This CDR3 contains 15 residues. Germline CDR1 reads SGHAT; CDR2 reads FQNNGV. Written as DNA, the CDR3 is TGTGCCAGCAGCGCGTCGACAGGGGCCGGGTATGGCTACACCTTC. It specifies CASSASTGAGYGYTF.

The J gene is TRBJ2-7, the V gene TRBV5-6; possibly TRBD2 for D (5 bases). V lost 3 bases, J lost 3 bases, and 19 bases lay in between. Germline-derived CDR1 and CDR2 are SGHDT and YYEEEE. The CDR3 sequence is 16 residues long. CDR3 bases: TGTGCCAGCAGCTCCGCGACTACTTTAACGAACTACGAGCAGTACTTC. Protein: CASSSATTLTNYEQYF.